A selection of T cell receptor beta chains follows, all from one sample in a study of T cell repertoires in cytomegalovirus infection. TCRdb reanalysed the reads using MiXCR and keeps one entry per CDR3 protein. The sample yields more than 400,000 distinct CDR3 sequences, 26% seen once. The sample comprised PBMCs. These receptors all stem from a human donor in good health (CMV status not recorded). Some clones in this sample may be carry-over from other donors' samples. The conserved cysteine and the conserved F or W are not part of the CDR3 here. The order of the fields is clone size, J gene, V gene, CDR3 protein. Size is stated for part of the rows, as once, few or many counts, or as a class when the clone is expanded.

>.|TRBJ2-2|TRBV7-2
ASSRVGEPTGELF
>.|TRBJ2-3|TRBV11-2
ASSSEAGGDGTDTQY
>few|TRBJ2-2|TRBV6-2/TRBV6-3
ASRGTKRRLNTGELF
>many|TRBJ2-3|TRBV7-2
ASSLAHGGQGLDTQY
>.|TRBJ1-3|TRBV19
ASSIDRRNTIY
>few|TRBJ1-1|TRBV30
AWSPRGNTEAF
>few|TRBJ1-2|TRBV19
ASSPGRVRGYT
>.|TRBJ1-6|TRBV19
ASSTWTADSPLH
>.|TRBJ1-2|TRBV29-1
SVGEDPNYGYT
>few|TRBJ2-1|TRBV20-1
SARSWATSWDEQF
>few|TRBJ2-2|TRBV11-2
ASSLGGVGLAGELF
>.|TRBJ2-2|TRBV7-9
ASSPPTSGINGELF
>many|TRBJ1-2|TRBV7-8
ASSQDSRYGYT
>many|TRBJ2-1|TRBV7-2
ASSPHEGGEQF
>many|TRBJ1-2|TRBV7-2
ASSLAAGQGNYGYT
>.|TRBJ2-1|TRBV20-1
SARDRGDNEQS
>few|TRBJ2-7|TRBV7-8
ASSSSGISYEQY
>many|TRBJ2-5|TRBV7-2
ASSLGRAETQY
>.|TRBJ2-3|TRBV15
ATSRVGLAGEDTQY
>few|TRBJ1-5|TRBV19
ASSAFGGMPQH
>.|TRBJ2-7|TRBV5-6
ASRRGTTYEQY
>few|TRBJ2-5|TRBV7-9
ASSLPTGGRETQY
>few|TRBJ1-2|TRBV28
ASSLPRGTGSYGYT
>few|TRBJ2-5|TRBV20-1
SAAPGTSGQETQY
>.|TRBJ2-3|TRBV2
ASSDQTNGLDTQY
>.|TRBJ1-2|TRBV5-5
ASSGALYGYT
>.|TRBJ1-3|TRBV15
ATRDSSGNTIY
>few|TRBJ1-4|TRBV6-5
ASSLTVWGNEKLF
>few|TRBJ1-3|TRBV6-6
ASSYSSNSGNTIY
>few|TRBJ2-4|TRBV7-2
ASSYDNIQY
>once|TRBJ2-3|TRBV15
ATSRFWTSGREADTQY
>few|TRBJ2-7|TRBV12-3/TRBV12-4
ASSRGDSDYEQY
>few|TRBJ2-5|TRBV12-3/TRBV12-4
ASSRGRETQY
>many|TRBJ1-2|TRBV7-2
ASSLEVAGGAGGYT